This T cell receptor (beta chain) originates from a study of post-analysis software for immune sequencing data. Study in general: Relapsing-remitting, secondary progressive and progressive-relapsing courses of multiple sclerosis were included.

This clonotype was seen only once. Its antigen is not known. A much larger clone differs by one base, so this may be a read error. Unique molecular identifiers featured in each of the TCR beta cDNA libraries. TCRdb reprocessed the PCR reads with MiXCR, giving one entry per CDR3 protein. This sample has about 200,000 distinct CDR3 sequences, with approximately 30% found just once. The CDR3 length is 15 residues. Germline V gives CDR1 MDHEN, CDR2 SYDVKM. Whole-study findings and limits: A few TRBV segments occurring more often in patients than controls included TRBV5-6, TRBV5-1 and TRBV20-1.

Sequencing used blood. The sequence came from a girl aged 2-17 years with multiple sclerosis. V and J are TRBV28 and TRBJ2-7, with D tentatively TRBD1 (6 bases). Written as DNA, the CDR3 is TGTACCAGCAGTTTAGAGGGGGTGGGCTCCTACGAGCAGTACTTC. Protein sequence: CTSSLEGVGSYEQYF.